This TCR beta chain was documented in a study of blood T cell repertoires in COVID-19. Produced via immunoSEQ multiplex PCR; TCRdb's table is partial and in-frame only. The sample includes tens of thousands of clones, approximately 86% of them seen just once. The TCR originated in a man aged 35 to 55 with COVID-19, enrolled during active disease. Sequencing was done on a sample of peripheral blood.

CDR3: CASSEGGGGYEQYF. In DNA, the CDR3 is TGTGCCAGCAGCGAGGGGGGGGGCGGCTACGAGCAGTACTTC. The chain couples TRBV7-2 to TRBJ2-7; possibly TRBD2 for D (7 bases). Trimming took off 5 bases at V and 3 bases at J, with 14 bases between the two ends. CDR1 is SGHTA and CDR2 is FQGNSA in the germline V gene. This CDR3 comprises 14 residues.